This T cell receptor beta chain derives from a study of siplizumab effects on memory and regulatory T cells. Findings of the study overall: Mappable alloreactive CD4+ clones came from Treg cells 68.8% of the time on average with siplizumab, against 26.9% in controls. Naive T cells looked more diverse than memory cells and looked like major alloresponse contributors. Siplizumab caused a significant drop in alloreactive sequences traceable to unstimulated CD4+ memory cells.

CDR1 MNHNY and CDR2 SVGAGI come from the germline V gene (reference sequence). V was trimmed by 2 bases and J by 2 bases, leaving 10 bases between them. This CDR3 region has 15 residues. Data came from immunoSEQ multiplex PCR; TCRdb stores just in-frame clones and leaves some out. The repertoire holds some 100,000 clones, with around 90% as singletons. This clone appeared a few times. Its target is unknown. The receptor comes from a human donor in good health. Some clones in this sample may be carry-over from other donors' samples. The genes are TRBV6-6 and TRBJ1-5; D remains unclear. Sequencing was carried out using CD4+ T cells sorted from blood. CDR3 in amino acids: CASSYLDGRNQPQHF. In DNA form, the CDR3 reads TGTGCCAGCAGTTACCTAGACGGTCGCAATCAGCCCCAGCATTTT.